This T cell receptor (beta chain) came from a study of response to subunit inactivated influenza vaccine. One entry per CDR3 protein, called by TCRdb with MiXCR from the RT-PCR reads. The repertoire holds about 160,000 distinct CDR3 sequences, roughly 11% seen once, with 12% in the top ten. On this clonotype itself: One end of the junction does not line up with germline, which may come from a read error.

The CDR3 runs to 12 residues. The germline CDR1 and CDR2 sequences are GTSNPN and SVGIG (reference sequence). Source: non-naive T cells sorted from PBMCs, taken roughly 6 weeks after vaccination. This clonotype originated in a man between 50 and 59 years old who received an inactivated influenza vaccine. V is TRBV30 and J is TRBJ2-1; no reliable D call. Written as DNA, the CDR3 is TGTGCCTGGAGTGTTTTGGACGCTGGACGGGTCTTC. Translating gives CAWSVLDAGRVF.